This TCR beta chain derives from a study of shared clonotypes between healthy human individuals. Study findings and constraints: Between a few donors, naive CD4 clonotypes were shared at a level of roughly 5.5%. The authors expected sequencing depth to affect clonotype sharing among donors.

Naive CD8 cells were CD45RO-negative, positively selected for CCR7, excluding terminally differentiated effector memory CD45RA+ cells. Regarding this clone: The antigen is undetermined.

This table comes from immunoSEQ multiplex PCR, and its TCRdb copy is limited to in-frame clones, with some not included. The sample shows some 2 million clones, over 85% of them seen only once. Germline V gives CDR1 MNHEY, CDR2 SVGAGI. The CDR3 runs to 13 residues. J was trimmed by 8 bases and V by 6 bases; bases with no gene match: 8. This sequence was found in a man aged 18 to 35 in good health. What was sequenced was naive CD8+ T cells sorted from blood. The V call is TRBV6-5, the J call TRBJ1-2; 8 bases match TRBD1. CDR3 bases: TGTGCCAGCAGCTCGGACAGGGTCTACGGCTACACCTTC. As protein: CASSSDRVYGYTF.